The entry below describes one TCR beta chain. Its target is not known. Time point denoted: roughly 12 months of natalizumab therapy. T1 and T2 blood were collected at 6 and 12 months of natalizumab. This sample stems from a study of multiple sclerosis patients with progressive multifocal leukoencephalopathy. Notes on the study in general: Expanded clones at PML onset predated and persisted through natalizumab therapy.

This CDR3 region has 15 residues. V lost 6 bases and J lost 7, with 19 bases in between. The germline CDR1 and CDR2 sequences are MNHNS and SASEGT. Sequenced by immunoSEQ multiplex PCR; TCRdb stores in-frame clones only, minus some. The sample includes about 30,000 clones, around 87% of them seen just once. The V call is TRBV6-1, the J call TRBJ2-1, with no clear D. This specimen was PBMCs, taken from a patient treated with natalizumab. The TCR originated in a human donor with multiple sclerosis. The DNA of the CDR3 is TGTGCCAGCAGGATCGACCCCCTGGTCAGTAATGAGCAGTTCTTC. This gives the protein CASRIDPLVSNEQFF.